The 15 T cell receptor beta chains presented below share a single source sample, sequenced in a study of blood T cell repertoires in COVID-19. Generated by immunoSEQ multiplex PCR, the TCRdb table keeps only in-frame clones and is missing some. The repertoire has 200,000 to 300,000 clones, 65% to 90% of them found once; the top ten carry more than 1.5%. Sequenced input: PBMCs or T cells enriched from blood (not recorded which). These receptors all stem from a middle-aged man who had recovered from COVID-19.

The chain employs TRBV10-3 and TRBJ2-3; D uncertain. V lost 11 bases, J lost 0 bases, and 21 bases lay in between. This CDR3 has 16 amino acids. Germline V CDR1 and CDR2: ENHRY, SYGVKD. CDR3 loop: CASANHERSSTDTQYF. The CDR3 DNA reads TGTGCCTCCGCGAACCACGAGCGATCTAGCACAGATACGCAGTATTTT.

The V and J genes are TRBV4-2 and TRBJ2-7, with TRBD2 matching over 11 bases. CDR1 is LGHNA, CDR2 YNFKEQ, per germline. Unmatched junction bases numbered 8, after V lost 0 bases and J lost 10 bases. This CDR3 contains 15 residues. CDR3 residues: CASSQDEASGRPQYF. DNA of the CDR3: TGTGCCAGCAGCCAAGATGAGGCTAGCGGGAGGCCCCAGTACTTC.

This chain connects TRBV6-6 to TRBJ1-1; D is perhaps TRBD1 (6 bases). The CDR3 contains 14 residues. Trimming took 7 bases from V and 3 from J, leaving 15 bases between them. CDR1 and CDR2 (germline): MNHNY, SVGAGI (reference sequence). CDR3 loop: CASKRAEGDTEAFF. The CDR3 DNA reads TGTGCCAGCAAACGGGCCGAGGGGGACACTGAAGCTTTCTTT.

The chain is built from TRBV7-6 and TRBJ2-4; 7 bases are a match to TRBD1. The CDR3 is 17 amino acids. Germline CDR1 and CDR2: SGHVS and FNYEAQ. V dropped 1 base and J dropped 7; count of bases not matched to a gene: 13. Here the CDR3 reads CASSLGAPTTGYNIQYF. Here the CDR3 DNA reads TGTGCCAGCAGCTTAGGGGCCCCGACGACAGGGTACAACATTCAGTACTTC.

The CDR3 is CASSLTRVAGANVLTF. CDR3 nucleotides: TGTGCCAGCAGCTTAACGAGGGTCGCTGGGGCCAACGTCCTGACTTTC. V and J are TRBV7-2 and TRBJ2-6, with a possible D match to TRBD2 (5 bases). The germline gives CDR1 SGHTA, CDR2 FQGNSA. CDR3 size: 16 residues. Between the trimmed V and J ends, which lost 2 bases and 2 bases, there was a span of 10 bases.

The CDR3 nucleotides read TGCGCCAGCAGCCAATCCAATCCGGGACAGAAAACTTATAATTCACCCCTCCACTTT. This codes for CASSQSNPGQKTYNSPLHF. The J gene is TRBJ1-6, the V gene TRBV4-1; 7 nucleotides match TRBD1. Germline CDR1 reads MGHRA; CDR2 reads YSYEKL. This CDR3 is 19 amino acids long. V shed 2 bases and J 4 bases; nucleotides not matched to a gene: 14.

V usage is TRBV6-5 and J usage is TRBJ1-1; the D gene is possibly TRBD1 (6 bases). V was cut by 4 bases and J by 2 bases, with 11 bases left in between. Germline-derived CDR1 and CDR2 are MNHEY and SVGAGI. The CDR3 is made up of 14 amino acids. The CDR3 reads CASSFQGQNTEAFF. The CDR3 DNA sequence: TGTGCCAGCAGTTTTCAGGGACAAAACACTGAAGCTTTCTTT.

This chain links TRBV19 with TRBJ2-7; TRBD2 matches at 10 bases. V was clipped by 7 bases and J by 2 bases; unmatched bases: 8. Germline V gene sequence: CDR1 LNHDA, CDR2 SQIVND (reference sequence). CDR3 size: 15 residues. CDR3 sequence (DNA): TGTGCCAGTACCCTGACGCTAGCGGGAGCCTACGAGCAGTACTTC. It is translated as CASTLTLAGAYEQYF.

The chain recombines TRBV7-2 with TRBJ2-2, with TRBD1 identical over 8 bases. Trimming removed 4 bases from V and 6 bases from J; junction bases left unmatched: 13. This CDR3 has 17 residues. Germline CDR1 SGHTA, CDR2 FQGNSA. The CDR3 reads CASSSFTGGLGPGELFF. CDR3 bases: TGTGCCAGCAGCTCGTTCACAGGGGGACTGGGGCCCGGGGAGCTGTTTTTT.

The chain carries TRBV19 and TRBJ2-7; perhaps TRBD2 as D (6 bases). Germline CDR1 LNHDA, CDR2 SQIVND (reference sequence). This CDR3 spans 13 amino acids. Trimming left V 2 bases short and J 6 bases short, with 11 bases between. The CDR3 DNA reads as TGTGCCAGTAGTATAAGGACGGAGGGCGAGCAGTACTTC. This sequence encodes CASSIRTEGEQYF.

V and J are TRBV10-3 and TRBJ2-7; 7 bases match TRBD1. The V gene's germline CDR1 is ENHRY and CDR2 SYGVKD. The CDR3 totals 13 residues. After removal of 7 bases from V and 0 bases from J, the junction contained 3 bases not matched to a gene. The DNA of the CDR3 is TGTGCCATCACCGGACAGGACTCCTACGAGCAGTACTTC. Residues: CAITGQDSYEQYF.

This sequence joins TRBV18 and TRBJ2-1; 8 nucleotides line up with TRBD2. Trimming at V came to 2 bases and at J to 0 bases, leaving 3 bases not matched to a gene. The CDR3 length is 16 residues. Germline lookup yields CDR1 KGHSH and CDR2 LQKENI. The CDR3 sequence: CASSPALADSYNEQFF. The DNA of the CDR3 is TGTGCCAGCTCACCAGCACTAGCGGACTCCTACAATGAGCAGTTCTTC. The full variable domain, in which reference TRBV18 and TRBJ2-1 provide the parts outside the CDR3, is NAGVMQNPRHLVRRRGQEARLRCSPMKGHSHVYWYRQLPEEGLKFMVYLQKENIIDESGMPKERFSAEFPKEGPSILRIQQVVRGDSAAYFCASSPALADSYNEQFFGPGTRLTVL.

The chain joins TRBV3-1 (or the pseudogene TRBV3-2) to TRBJ2-7; D perhaps matches TRBD1 (5 bases). The CDR3 has 15 residues. Germline V CDR1 and CDR2: LGHDT, YNNKEL (reference sequence). V was shortened by 0 bases and J by 3 bases, with 12 bases between the two germline ends. CDR3 sequence (DNA): TGTGCCAGCAGCCAAGATAGACAGTTAATCTACGAGCAGTACTTC. Amino acid sequence: CASSQDRQLIYEQYF.

V is TRBV2 and J is TRBJ2-7; 7 bases fit TRBD2. CDR3 size: 18 residues. Trimming cost V 7 bases and J 0 bases; bases outside gene matches: 18. Germline V gene data show CDR1 as SNHLY and CDR2 as FYNNEI. The CDR3 is CASTMSQTSAGNSYEQYF. The CDR3 bases are TGTGCCAGCACAATGAGTCAGACCTCAGCGGGGAACTCCTACGAGCAGTACTTC.

The chain has TRBV5-8 and TRBJ2-1; D is unclear. CDR3 size: 16 residues. Germline V gene data show CDR1 as SGHTS and CDR2 as YDEGEE. V lost 3 bases to trimming and J lost 10 bases, with 23 bases between them. The CDR3 loop is CASSSPTRPLGVEQFF. The CDR3 DNA follows: TGTGCCAGCAGCTCACCGACACGGCCGCTCGGCGTCGAGCAGTTCTTC.